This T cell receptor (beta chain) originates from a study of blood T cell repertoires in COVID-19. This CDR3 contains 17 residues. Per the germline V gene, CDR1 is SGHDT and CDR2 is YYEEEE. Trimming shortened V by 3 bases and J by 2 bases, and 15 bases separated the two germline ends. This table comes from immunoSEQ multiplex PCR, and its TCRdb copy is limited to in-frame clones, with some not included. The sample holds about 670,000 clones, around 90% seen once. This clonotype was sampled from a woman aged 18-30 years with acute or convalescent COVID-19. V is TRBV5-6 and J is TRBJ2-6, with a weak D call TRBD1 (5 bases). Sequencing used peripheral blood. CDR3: CASSYQTAPTGANVLTF. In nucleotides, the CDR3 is TGTGCCAGCAGCTACCAGACAGCCCCGACTGGGGCCAACGTCCTGACTTTC.